This T cell receptor (beta chain) comes out of a study of cytomegalovirus exposure and HLA in healthy donors. Study-level points and caveats: Reportedly, fewer N-insertions than the approximately 610-donor mean appeared in an Asian-associated ancestry cluster in a later analysis. Most TCR sequences were rare, but some public TCRs occurred in many donors. One cluster of highly shared sequence variants probably arose as a sequencing artifact. Later, TCR association rates were found to vary by HLA locus, highest for DRB1 and lowest for HLA-C.

PCR primers comprised 60 Vbeta and 13 Jbeta primers. Sequenced by immunoSEQ multiplex PCR; TCRdb stores in-frame clones only, minus some. The table has about 80,000 clones, roughly 85% seen once. With regard to this clone: The antigen is not known.

The sequencing input was PBMCs. This receptor was taken from a man aged 25 to 40 in good health and CMV-seronegative.

CDR3 sequence: CASSSGSGQPQHF. CDR3 in DNA: TGTGCCAGCAGCTCCGGGAGTGGTCAGCCCCAGCATTTT. This chain joins TRBV11-2 and TRBJ1-5; D unclear. V was trimmed by 4 bases and J by 6 bases, leaving 10 bases between them. Germline loops: CDR1 SGHAT, CDR2 FQNNGV. CDR3 length equals 13 residues.